This TCR beta chain is from a study of regulatory dendritic cells for organ transplantation. Whole-study findings and limits: Alloreactive memory CD8+ T cell pools varied considerably between individuals. Mature dendritic cells appeared to drive more memory CD8+ clonal expansion than regulatory ones.

The sample holds one count of this clone. As yet, its antigen is unknown. The protocol was immunoSEQ multiplex PCR, while the TCRdb copy is restricted to in-frame clones and leaves out a portion. This sample has 20,000 to 25,000 clones, with approximately 85% found just once. Sorted T cells were CFSE-labeled and cultured more than 4 days with allogeneic regulatory or mature dendritic cells at 1:10. CD4+ or CD8+ T cells were sorted as naive CD45RA+ or memory CD45RO+. Input material: naive CD4+ T cells from blood cultured with regulatory dendritic cells. The subset is: CD45RA+ naive T cells. The receptor's source is a human donor in good health.

CDR3 nucleotides: TGTGCCAGCAGTTCCGGGGACACCGGGGAGCTGTTTTTT. As protein: CASSSGDTGELFF. The genes are TRBV28 and TRBJ2-2, with a tentative D call TRBD2 (5 bases). There are 13 residues in the CDR3. V was trimmed by 4 bases and J by 3 bases, leaving 6 bases between them. The V gene's germline CDR1 is MDHEN and CDR2 SYDVKM.